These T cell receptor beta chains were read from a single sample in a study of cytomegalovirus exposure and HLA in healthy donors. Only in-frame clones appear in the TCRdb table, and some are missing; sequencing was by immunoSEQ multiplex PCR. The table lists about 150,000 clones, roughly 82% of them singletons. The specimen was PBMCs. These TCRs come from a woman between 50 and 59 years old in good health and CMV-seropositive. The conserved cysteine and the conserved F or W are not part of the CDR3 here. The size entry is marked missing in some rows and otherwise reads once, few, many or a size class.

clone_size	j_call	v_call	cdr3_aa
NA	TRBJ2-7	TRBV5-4	ASSSSPGTQYEQY
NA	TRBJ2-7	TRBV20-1	SASGGAEQY
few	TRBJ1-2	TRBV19	ASSIARAGSGYT
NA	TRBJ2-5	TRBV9	ASSVEVGPQETQY
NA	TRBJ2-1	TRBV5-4	ASSFSGPYNEQF
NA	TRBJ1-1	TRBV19	ASRDGQLNTEAF
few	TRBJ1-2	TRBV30	AWRFSRQGYYGYT
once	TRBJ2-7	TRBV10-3	AISDLGVAYEQY
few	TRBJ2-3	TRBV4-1	ASSQDRTSGAGGDTQY
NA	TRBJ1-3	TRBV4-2	ASSQSGASSGNTIY
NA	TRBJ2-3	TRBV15	ATSKRTSGLTDTQY
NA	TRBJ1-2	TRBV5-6	ASSLGGQGVIGYT
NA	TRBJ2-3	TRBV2	ASRGTTDTQY
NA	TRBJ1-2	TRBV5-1	ASSSAGGNYGYT
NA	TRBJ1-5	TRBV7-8	ASSLPGVNQPQH
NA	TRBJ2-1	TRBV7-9	SSSLPGQGANEQF
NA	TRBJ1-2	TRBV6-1	ASSHTGSGYT
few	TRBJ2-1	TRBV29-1	SVRDSINEQF
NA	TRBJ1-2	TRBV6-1	ASRVQGAGGYT
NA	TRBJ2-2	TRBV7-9	SSSPDGDTGELF
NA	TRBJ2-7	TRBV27	ASSLGQSYEQY
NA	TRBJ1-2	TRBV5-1	ASSPAAAGDGYT
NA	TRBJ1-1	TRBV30	AWSRSGNTEAF
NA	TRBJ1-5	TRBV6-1	ASSELDGAYQPQH
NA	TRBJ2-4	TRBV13	ASSSGGLAKNIQY
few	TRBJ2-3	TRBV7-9	ASSSGLAGQGDTQY
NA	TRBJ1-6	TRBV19	ASSVDADWGAPLH
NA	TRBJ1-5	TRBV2	ASSGTGSNQPQH
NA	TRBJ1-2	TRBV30	AWSVSGGYGYT
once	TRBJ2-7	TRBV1	TSSPEILVNQQY
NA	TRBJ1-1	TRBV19	ASSYHKGHYTEAF
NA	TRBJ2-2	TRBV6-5	ASKDLGRTGELF
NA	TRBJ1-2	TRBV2	ASAILHRGGPRGYT
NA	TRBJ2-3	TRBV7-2	ASSQDSHTQY
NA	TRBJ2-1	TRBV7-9	ASSLGQRNEQF
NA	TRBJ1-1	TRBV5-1	ASSLEAHTEAF
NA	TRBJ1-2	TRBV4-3	ASSQVPPEYGYT
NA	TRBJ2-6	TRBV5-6	ASSFSAGGSFSGANVLT
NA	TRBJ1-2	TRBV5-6	ASSLFQRGGYGYT
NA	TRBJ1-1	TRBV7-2	ASSLAMSYTEAF
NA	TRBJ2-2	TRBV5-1	ASSFATQPNTGELF
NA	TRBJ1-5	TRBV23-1	ASSRPERGNQPQH
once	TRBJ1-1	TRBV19	ASTRDYRGGTEAF
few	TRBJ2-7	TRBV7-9	ASSSLAGVSYEQY
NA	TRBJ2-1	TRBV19	ASSIVGGGDEQF
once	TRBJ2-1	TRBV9	ASSAPRSNNEQF
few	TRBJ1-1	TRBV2	ASVVGPGQGLKDTEAF
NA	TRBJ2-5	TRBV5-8	ASRLGQGAMETQY
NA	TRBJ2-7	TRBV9	ASSVGVEPYEQY
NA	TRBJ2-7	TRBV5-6	ASSLRQGVFYEQY
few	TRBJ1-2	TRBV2	ASSDIMGYYGYT
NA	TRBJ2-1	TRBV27	ASSSTLYNEQF
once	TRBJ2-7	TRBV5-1	ASSRDSYEQY
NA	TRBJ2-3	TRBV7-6	ASSPRHGLAGETRTDTQY
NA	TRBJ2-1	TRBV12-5	ASGSRNEQF
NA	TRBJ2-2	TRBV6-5	ASRRQGRGGELF
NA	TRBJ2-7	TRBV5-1	ASSAGQGRHEQY